The 23 T cell receptor beta chains below were found in one sample sequenced in a study of spatial heterogeneity in lung cancer. These receptors lack a known antigen. Study outcomes and limitations: Mutation counts in tumors were tracked by counts of expanded intratumoral alpha and beta TCRs.

Time point in this sample: sample taken at primary tumor resection. TCRdb redid the calling of the 5' RACE reads with MiXCR, one entry per CDR3 protein. The sample includes 4,100 or so distinct CDR3 sequences, approximately 7% of them seen just once. This specimen consisted of lung tumor tissue, obtained at surgery. All receptors derive from a male donor with early-stage non-small cell lung cancer.

By share, this clonotype counts as medium-sized. The J gene is TRBJ2-1, the V gene TRBV20-1; TRBD2 is a possible D gene (5 bases). There are 16 residues in the CDR3. V shed 0 bases and J shed 3 bases, with 15 bases lying between them. Germline values: CDR1 DFQATT, CDR2 SNEGSKA (reference sequence). CDR3 bases: TGCAGTGCTAGAGAGAAGAGGGATCCCGTCTACAATGAGCAGTTCTTC. This gives the protein CSAREKRDPVYNEQFF.

This clonotype is termed medium-sized. The V call is TRBV28, the J call TRBJ1-2; TRBD1 is a possible D gene (5 bases). The length of the CDR3 is 14 residues. CDR1 and CDR2 from the germline V gene are MDHEN and SYDVKM. Trimming shortened V by 3 bases and J by 4 bases, and 12 bases separated the two germline ends. The CDR3 DNA reads TGTGCCAGCAGTTTTGGGGGGAATGGCTATGGCTACACCTTC. Protein product: CASSFGGNGYGYTF.

This clonotype was observed a few times. The V call is TRBV30, the J call TRBJ1-6; the D is unclear. In germline, CDR1 is GTSNPN, CDR2 SVGIG (reference sequence). V was clipped by 1 base and J by 7 bases, with 2 bases between them. This CDR3 has 11 amino acids. CDR3 sequence (DNA): TGTGCCTGGAGTGCAAATTCACCCCTCCACTTT. Its protein product is CAWSANSPLHF.

This clonotype is deemed medium-sized (0.01 to 0.1%). The chain recombines TRBV12-3 or TRBV12-4 with TRBJ2-2; D is uncertain. The CDR3 consists of 12 residues. V dropped 6 bases and J dropped 8 bases, with 10 bases sitting between them. The CDR3 region is CASRPLSGELFF. The CDR3, as DNA: TGTGCCAGCAGGCCTCTTTCGGGGGAGCTGTTTTTT.

By share, this clonotype counts as medium-sized. V and J are TRBV20-1 and TRBJ2-3, with D unclear. The CDR3 runs to 12 residues. The germline V gene encodes CDR1 DFQATT and CDR2 SNEGSKA (reference sequence). Trimming shortened V by 4 bases and J by 5 bases, and 10 bases separated the two germline ends. CDR3 in DNA: TGCAGTGCTACCATACTCGGAGATACGCAGTATTTT. Translated, it gives CSATILGDTQYF.

By share of the sample, this clonotype is medium-sized (0.01 to 0.1%). The chain joins TRBV28 to TRBJ2-1; 8 bases are shared with TRBD2. Looked up from germline, CDR1 is MDHEN and CDR2 is SYDVKM. CDR3 length equals 16 residues. J gave up 5 bases and V 6 bases, and 12 bases lay outside the gene matches. CDR3 residues: CASRTGAGGPHNEQFF. The CDR3 bases are TGTGCCAGCAGGACGGGGGCGGGAGGTCCCCACAATGAGCAGTTCTTC. Full variable domain (missing parts from reference TRBV28 and TRBJ2-1): DVKVTQSSRYLVKRTGEKVFLECVQDMDHENMFWYRQDPGLGLRLIYFSYDVKMKEKGDIPEGYSVSREKKERFSLILESASTNQTSMYLCASRTGAGGPHNEQFFGPGTRLTVL.

The chain couples TRBV24-1 to TRBJ2-3; no clear D gene. CDR1 is KGHDR, CDR2 SFDVKD, per germline. V was clipped by 9 bases and J by 3 bases, with 6 bases between them. This CDR3 is 11 amino acids long. The CDR3 here is CATGGTDTQYF. The CDR3, as DNA: TGTGCCACCGGTGGTACAGATACGCAGTATTTT.

This clonotype occurred many times. The CDR3: CASSLNRGEETQYF. For the CDR3, the DNA is TGTGCCAGCAGCTTAAACAGGGGGGAAGAGACCCAGTACTTC. The chain recombines TRBV7-2 with TRBJ2-5; 8 nucleotides agree with TRBD1. This CDR3 comprises 14 residues. Germline values: CDR1 SGHTA, CDR2 FQGNSA. The junction had 2 bases not matched to a gene; V was cut back by 2 bases and J by 3 bases.

This clonotype was counted a few times. A read error is possible here, since a much larger clone lies one base away. The chain has TRBV7-3 and TRBJ2-2; unclear D gene. The CDR3 extends over 13 amino acids. The germline gives CDR1 SGHTA, CDR2 FQGTGA. The CDR3 DNA sequence: TGTGCCAGCAGCGGGGTGCCCACCAGGGAGCTGTTTTTT. Encoded protein: CASSGVPTRELFF.

This clonotype was recorded at least ten times. The V and J genes are TRBV29-1 and TRBJ1-3; D is ambiguous. Trimming cost V 1 base and J 2 bases, with 6 bases left between them. The germline V gene encodes CDR1 SQVTM and CDR2 ANQGSEA. The CDR3 is 13 amino acids. The CDR3 nucleotides read TGCAGCGTTGAAGTTACGGCTGGAAACACCATATATTTT. Residues: CSVEVTAGNTIYF.

This clonotype was picked up a small number of times. It is likely a read error, because the conserved phenylalanine at the end of the CDR3 is missing. This chain uses TRBV12-3 or TRBV12-4 with TRBJ1-1; TRBD1 might be the D (5 bases). This CDR3 is 15 amino acids long. Trimming left V 1 base short and J 0 bases short, with 9 bases between. The CDR3 region is CASSLVEGMNTEAFS. CDR3 bases: TGTGCCAGCAGTTTAGTCGAGGGGATGAACACTGAAGCTTTCTCT.

Ten or more counts support this clonotype. The V and J genes are TRBV20-1 and TRBJ2-5, with D unresolved. V was pared by 4 bases and J by 1 base, with 7 bases between. CDR1 is DFQATT and CDR2 is SNEGSKA in the germline V gene (reference sequence). The CDR3 has 12 amino acids. The DNA for the CDR3 is TGCAGTGCTATCCAACTCCAAGAGACCCAGTACTTC. Protein: CSAIQLQETQYF.

This clonotype is medium-sized within its sample. The chain uses TRBV29-1 and TRBJ2-7, with 13 bases that match TRBD2. This CDR3 has 13 residues. V was clipped by 8 bases and J by 6 bases; unmatched bases: 7. Germline CDR1 and CDR2: SQVTM and ANQGSEA. CDR3 amino acids: CSSRLAGGREQYF. The CDR3 DNA sequence: TGCAGCTCCCGACTAGCGGGAGGTCGCGAGCAGTACTTC.

This clonotype was seen many times. The chain has TRBV7-3 and TRBJ2-1, with 8 bases identical to TRBD1. The CDR3 runs 13 residues. Germline V CDR1 and CDR2: SGHTA, FQGTGA. Trimming took 4 bases from V and 11 from J; bases not matched to a gene: 7. CDR3 in amino acids: CASSSERQGKQFF. DNA of the CDR3: TGTGCCAGCAGCTCCGAGCGACAGGGGAAGCAGTTCTTC.

CDR3 nucleotides: TGCGCCAGCAGTTCCGGGACGGTCACCTACGAGCAGTACTTC. Protein product: CASSSGTVTYEQYF. V gene TRBV5-1 combines with J gene TRBJ2-7; tentatively, D is TRBD1 or TRBD2 (5 bases each). CDR3 length: 14 amino acids. Germline V gives CDR1 SGHRS, CDR2 YFSETQ. V gave up 5 bases and J gave up 2 bases, with 14 bases separating them. Based on the CDR3 plus reference TRBV5-1 and TRBJ2-7, the full variable domain is KAGVTQTPRYLIKTRGQQVTLSCSPISGHRSVSWYQQTPGQGLQFLFEYFSETQRNKGNFPGRFSGRQFSNSRSEMNVSTLELGDSALYLCASSSGTVTYEQYFGPGTRLTVT.

This clonotype was observed many times. The chain couples TRBV14 to TRBJ2-5, with D unresolved. The CDR3 covers 11 residues. V lost 3 bases and J lost 5, with 4 bases in between. Germline CDR1 reads SGHDN; CDR2 reads FVKESK. CDR3: CASSQFETQYF. The DNA of the CDR3 is TGTGCCAGCAGCCAGTTTGAGACCCAGTACTTC.

This clonotype has ten or more counts. V usage is TRBV11-1 and J usage is TRBJ2-5; 12 positions agree with TRBD2. The germline CDR1 and CDR2 sequences are SGHAT and FQDESV (reference sequence). V trimming: 5 bases; J trimming: 1 base; junction bases outside the gene matches: 8. This CDR3 comprises 17 residues. CDR3 sequence (DNA): TGTGCCAGCAGCCCCCGGACTAGCGGGGCCTTCCAAGAGACCCAGTACTTC. This sequence encodes CASSPRTSGAFQETQYF.

This clonotype appeared many times. The V gene is TRBV27, the J gene TRBJ1-1, with D possibly TRBD1 on 5 matching bases. The CDR3 runs to 13 residues. Germline CDR1 and CDR2: MNHEY and SMNVEV (reference sequence). V dropped 5 bases and J dropped 3 bases, with 10 bases sitting between them. This CDR3 reads CASSVDTYTEAFF. The CDR3 DNA sequence: TGTGCCAGCAGTGTGGACACCTACACTGAAGCTTTCTTT.

This clonotype has just a few counts. This chain connects TRBV7-3 to TRBJ2-3, with a possible D match to TRBD2 (5 bases). CDR3 length: 15 amino acids. The V gene lost 5 bases and the J gene lost 0 bases, with 12 bases spanning the gap. Germline V gene data show CDR1 as SGHTA and CDR2 as FQGTGA. CDR3: CASSAVAISTDTQYF. Here the CDR3 DNA reads TGTGCCAGCAGCGCCGTAGCGATTAGCACAGATACGCAGTATTTT.

In its sample, this clonotype is medium-sized. The V call is TRBV11-3, the J call TRBJ1-5; weak D call: TRBD1 (5 bases). V was trimmed by 10 bases and J by 3 bases, leaving 13 bases between them. The length of the CDR3 is 13 residues. Germline CDR1 is SGHNT and CDR2 is YENEEA. CDR3 sequence (DNA): TGTGCCATTAGGGGATACTACAATCAGCCCCAGCATTTT. This codes for CAIRGYYNQPQHF. The complete variable domain, with remaining parts taken from reference TRBV11-3 and TRBJ1-5, reads EAGVVQSPRYKIIEKKQPVAFWCNPISGHNTLYWYLQNLGQGPELLIRYENEEAVDDSQLPKDRFSAERLKGVDSTLKIQPAELGDSAVYLCAIRGYYNQPQHFGDGTRLSIL.

By frequency in the sample, this clonotype is medium-sized. The gene calls are TRBV12-3 or TRBV12-4 and TRBJ1-2; D remains ambiguous. CDR3 length: 12 residues. Trimming left V 6 bases short and J 2 bases short, with 7 bases between. The CDR3, as DNA: TGTGCCAGCAGCAGTAGCAACTATGGCTACACCTTC. This gives the protein CASSSSNYGYTF.

This clonotype has at least ten counts. The chain joins TRBV7-3 to TRBJ2-3; TRBD1 might be the D (5 bases). Germline V CDR1 and CDR2: SGHTA, FQGTGA. The CDR3 sequence is 12 residues long. Between the trimmed V and J ends, which lost 5 bases and 9 bases, there was a span of 12 bases. The CDR3 nucleotides are TGTGCCAGCAGCGCCCAGGGTAGAACGCAGTATTTT. This sequence encodes CASSAQGRTQYF.

This clonotype has at least ten counts. This chain connects TRBV12-3 or TRBV12-4 to TRBJ1-2; 7 positions match TRBD1. CDR3 length: 13 amino acids. Unmatched junction bases numbered 3, after V lost 6 bases and J lost 2 bases. CDR3 sequence (DNA): TGTGCCAGCAGAGAGGGACAGAACTATGGCTACACCTTC. The encoded protein is CASREGQNYGYTF.